This T cell receptor (beta chain) appears in the sequencing data of a study of T cells in Graves' hyperthyroidism and ophthalmopathy. Uncontrolled infections, other autoimmune diseases, pregnancy or lactation led to exclusion of patients. This clonotype was recorded many times. The antigen remains undetermined. There were TCR beta CDR3 regions amplified from RNA transcripts. The HTBI primer set drove a first-round RT-PCR of the TCR CDR3. TCRdb reanalysed the multiplex PCR reads using MiXCR and keeps one entry per CDR3 protein. The sample gives approximately 510,000 distinct CDR3 sequences, about 20% of which show up once; around 27% is in the top ten. Study-wide findings and caveats: Appearing also in blood were most of the thyroid clonotypes expanded above 0.001. Stable hyperthyroidism and ophthalmopathy were separated using 13 V-J signatures.

The V gene's germline CDR1 is SNHLY and CDR2 FYNNEI. This CDR3 spans 12 amino acids. Trimming took 8 bases from V and 5 from J, leaving 10 bases between them. This clonotype was obtained from a man in his late teens or twenties with Graves' hyperthyroidism. Specimen: blood. The rearrangement uses TRBV2 and TRBJ1-5; D gene unclear. Here the CDR3 DNA reads TGTGCCAGCCTGGGGAAGGATCAGCCCCAGCATTTT. Translating gives CASLGKDQPQHF.